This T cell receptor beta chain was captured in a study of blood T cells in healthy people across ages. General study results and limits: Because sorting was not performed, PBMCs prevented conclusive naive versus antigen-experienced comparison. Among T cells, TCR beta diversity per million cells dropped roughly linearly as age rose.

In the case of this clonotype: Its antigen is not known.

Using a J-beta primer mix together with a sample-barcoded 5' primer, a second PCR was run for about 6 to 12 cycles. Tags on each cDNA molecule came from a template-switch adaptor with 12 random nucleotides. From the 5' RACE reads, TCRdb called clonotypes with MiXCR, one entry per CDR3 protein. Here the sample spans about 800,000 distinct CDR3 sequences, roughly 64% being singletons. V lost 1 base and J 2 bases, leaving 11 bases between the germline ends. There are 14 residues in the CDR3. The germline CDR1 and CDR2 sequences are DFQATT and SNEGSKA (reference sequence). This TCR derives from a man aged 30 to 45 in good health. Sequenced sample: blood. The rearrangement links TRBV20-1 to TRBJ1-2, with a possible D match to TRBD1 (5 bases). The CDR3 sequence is CSARGDDTNYGYTF. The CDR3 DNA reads TGCAGTGCTAGAGGGGACGACACCAACTATGGCTACACCTTC.